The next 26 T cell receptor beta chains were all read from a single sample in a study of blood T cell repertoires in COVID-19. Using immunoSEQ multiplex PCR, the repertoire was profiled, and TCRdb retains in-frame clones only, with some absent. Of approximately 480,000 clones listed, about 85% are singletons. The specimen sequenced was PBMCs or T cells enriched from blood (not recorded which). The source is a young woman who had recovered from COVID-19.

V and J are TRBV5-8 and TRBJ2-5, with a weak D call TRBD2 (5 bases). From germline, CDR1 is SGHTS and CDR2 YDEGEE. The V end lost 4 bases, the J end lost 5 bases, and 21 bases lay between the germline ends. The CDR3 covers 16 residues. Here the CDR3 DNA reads TGTGCCAGCAGCCCCCTGCGGGTGACGCAGGAGGAGACCCAGTACTTC. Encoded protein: CASSPLRVTQEETQYF.

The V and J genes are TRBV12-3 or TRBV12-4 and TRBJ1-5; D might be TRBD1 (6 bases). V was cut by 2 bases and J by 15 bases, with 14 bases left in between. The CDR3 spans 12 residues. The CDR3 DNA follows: TGTGCCAGCAGTTTAACCCCACAGGGAAGGCATTTT. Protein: CASSLTPQGRHF.

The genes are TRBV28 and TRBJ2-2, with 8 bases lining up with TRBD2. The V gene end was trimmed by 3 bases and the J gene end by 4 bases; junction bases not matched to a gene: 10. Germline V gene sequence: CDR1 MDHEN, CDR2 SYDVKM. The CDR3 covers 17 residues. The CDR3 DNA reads TGTGCCAGCAGTTTCACCAGTAGCGGGGTTGTCACCGGGGAGCTGTTTTTT. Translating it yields CASSFTSSGVVTGELFF. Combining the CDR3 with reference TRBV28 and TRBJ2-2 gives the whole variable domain DVKVTQSSRYLVKRTGEKVFLECVQDMDHENMFWYRQDPGLGLRLIYFSYDVKMKEKGDIPEGYSVSREKKERFSLILESASTNQTSMYLCASSFTSSGVVTGELFFGEGSRLTVL.

The chain's CDR3 is CASSLRDRNSPLHF. The CDR3 DNA reads as TGTGCCAGCAGCCTCCGGGACAGGAATTCACCCCTCCACTTT. The J gene is TRBJ1-6, the V gene TRBV5-4; 8 bases match TRBD1. The CDR3 extends over 14 amino acids. V lost 4 bases to trimming and J lost 7 bases; unmatched junction nucleotides: 4. The germline V gene encodes CDR1 SGHNT and CDR2 YYREEE (reference sequence).

CDR3 sequence: CASNIRSNEQFF. CDR3 bases: TGTGCCAGCAATATTCGTTCCAATGAGCAGTTCTTC. The J gene is TRBJ2-1, the V gene TRBV2, with D uncertain. Germline CDR1 is SNHLY and CDR2 is FYNNEI. The CDR3 is made up of 12 amino acids. The V end lost 7 bases, the J end lost 6 bases, and 10 bases lay between the germline ends.

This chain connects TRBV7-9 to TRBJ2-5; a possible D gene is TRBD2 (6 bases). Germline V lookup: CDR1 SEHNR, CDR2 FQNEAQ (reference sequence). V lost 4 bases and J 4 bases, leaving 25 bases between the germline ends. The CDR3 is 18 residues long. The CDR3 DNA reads TGTGCCAGCAGCTCACCAATTGGACCCCTAAAGGAGGGAGAGACCCAGTACTTC. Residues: CASSSPIGPLKEGETQYF.

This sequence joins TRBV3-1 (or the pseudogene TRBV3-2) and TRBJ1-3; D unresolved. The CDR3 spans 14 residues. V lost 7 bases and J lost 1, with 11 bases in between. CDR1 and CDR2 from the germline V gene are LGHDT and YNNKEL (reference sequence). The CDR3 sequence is CASTSLASGNTIYF. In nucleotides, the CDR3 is TGTGCCAGCACATCGCTGGCTTCTGGAAACACCATATATTTT.

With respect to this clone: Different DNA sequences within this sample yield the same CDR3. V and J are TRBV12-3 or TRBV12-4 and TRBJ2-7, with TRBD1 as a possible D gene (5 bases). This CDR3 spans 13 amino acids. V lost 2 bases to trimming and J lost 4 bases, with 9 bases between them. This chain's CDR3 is CASSLRGSYEQYF. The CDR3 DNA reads TGTGCCAGCAGTTTAAGGGGTTCATACGAGCAGTACTTC.

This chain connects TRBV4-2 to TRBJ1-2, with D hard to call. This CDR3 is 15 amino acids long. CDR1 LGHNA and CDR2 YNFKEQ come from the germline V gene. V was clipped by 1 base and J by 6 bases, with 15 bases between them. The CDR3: CASSQGVFAEDGYTF. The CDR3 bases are TGTGCCAGCAGCCAAGGGGTCTTCGCGGAGGATGGCTACACCTTC.

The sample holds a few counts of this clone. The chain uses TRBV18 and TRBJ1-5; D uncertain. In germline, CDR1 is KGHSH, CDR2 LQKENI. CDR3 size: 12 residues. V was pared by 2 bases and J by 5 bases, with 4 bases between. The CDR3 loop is CASSPGHQPQHF. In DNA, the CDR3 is TGTGCCAGCTCACCAGGGCATCAGCCCCAGCATTTT. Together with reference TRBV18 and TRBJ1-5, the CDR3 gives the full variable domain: NAGVMQNPRHLVRRRGQEARLRCSPMKGHSHVYWYRQLPEEGLKFMVYLQKENIIDESGMPKERFSAEFPKEGPSILRIQQVVRGDSAAYFCASSPGHQPQHFGDGTRLSIL.

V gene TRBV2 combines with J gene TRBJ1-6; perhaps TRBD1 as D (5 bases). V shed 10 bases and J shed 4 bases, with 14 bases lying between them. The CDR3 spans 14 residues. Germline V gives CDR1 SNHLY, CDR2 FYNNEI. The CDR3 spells CATSTDSYNSPLHF. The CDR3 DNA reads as TGTGCCACCTCTACCGACAGTTATAATTCACCCCTCCACTTT.

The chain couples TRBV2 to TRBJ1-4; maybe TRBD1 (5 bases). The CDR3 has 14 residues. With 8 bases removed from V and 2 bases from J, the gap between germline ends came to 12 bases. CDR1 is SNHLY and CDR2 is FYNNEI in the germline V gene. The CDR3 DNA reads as TGTGCCAGCCGGAGGGGTCTGACTAATGAAAAACTGTTTTTT. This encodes CASRRGLTNEKLFF.

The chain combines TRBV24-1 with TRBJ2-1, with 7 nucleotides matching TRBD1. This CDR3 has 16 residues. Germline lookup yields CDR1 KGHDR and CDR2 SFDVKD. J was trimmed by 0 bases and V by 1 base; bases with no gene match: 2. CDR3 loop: CATSDFRDSSYNEQFF. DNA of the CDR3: TGTGCCACCAGTGATTTTCGGGACAGCTCCTACAATGAGCAGTTCTTC.

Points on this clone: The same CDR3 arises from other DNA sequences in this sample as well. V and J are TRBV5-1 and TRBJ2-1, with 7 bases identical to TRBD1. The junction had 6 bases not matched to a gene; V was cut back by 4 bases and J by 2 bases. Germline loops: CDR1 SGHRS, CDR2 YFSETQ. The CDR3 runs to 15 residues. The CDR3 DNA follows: TGCGCCAGCAGCCTGGGGACAGCTCCCTACAATGAGCAGTTCTTC. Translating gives CASSLGTAPYNEQFF. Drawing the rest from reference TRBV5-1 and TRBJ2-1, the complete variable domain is KAGVTQTPRYLIKTRGQQVTLSCSPISGHRSVSWYQQTPGQGLQFLFEYFSETQRNKGNFPGRFSGRQFSNSRSEMNVSTLELGDSALYLCASSLGTAPYNEQFFGPGTRLTVL.

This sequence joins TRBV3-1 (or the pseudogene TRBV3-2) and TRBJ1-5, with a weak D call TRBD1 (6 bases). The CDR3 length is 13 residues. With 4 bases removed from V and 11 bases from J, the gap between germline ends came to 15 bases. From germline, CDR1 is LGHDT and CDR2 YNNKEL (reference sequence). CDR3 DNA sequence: TGTGCCAGCAGCCTCTCTGGGGGCGGATCCCAGCATTTT. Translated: CASSLSGGGSQHF.

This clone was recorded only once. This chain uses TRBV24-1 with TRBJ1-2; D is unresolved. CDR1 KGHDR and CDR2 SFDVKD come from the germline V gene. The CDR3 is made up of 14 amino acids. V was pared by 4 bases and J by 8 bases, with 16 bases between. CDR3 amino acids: CATSEADTVKGYTF. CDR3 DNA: TGTGCCACCAGTGAAGCTGACACGGTAAAGGGCTACACCTTC.

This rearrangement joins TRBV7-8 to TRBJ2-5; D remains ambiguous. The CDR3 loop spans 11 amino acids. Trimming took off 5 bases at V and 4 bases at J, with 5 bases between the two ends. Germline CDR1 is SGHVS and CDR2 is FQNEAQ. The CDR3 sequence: CASSPRETQYF. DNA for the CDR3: TGTGCCAGCAGCCCCCGAGAGACCCAGTACTTC.

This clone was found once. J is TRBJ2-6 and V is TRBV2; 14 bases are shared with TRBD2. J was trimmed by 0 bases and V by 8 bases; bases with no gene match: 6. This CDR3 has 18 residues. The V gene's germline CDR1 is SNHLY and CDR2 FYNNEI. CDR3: CASVGLAGGNSGANVLTF. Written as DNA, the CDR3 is TGTGCCAGCGTCGGACTAGCGGGGGGTAACTCTGGGGCCAACGTCCTGACTTTC.

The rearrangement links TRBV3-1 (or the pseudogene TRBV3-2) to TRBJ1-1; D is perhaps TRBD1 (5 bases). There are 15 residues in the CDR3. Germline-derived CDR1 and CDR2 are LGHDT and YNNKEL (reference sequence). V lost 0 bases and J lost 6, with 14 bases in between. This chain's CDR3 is CASSQDREAGAEAFF. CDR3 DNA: TGTGCCAGCAGCCAAGATCGAGAGGCGGGGGCTGAAGCTTTCTTT.

DNA of the CDR3: TGTGCCTGGAGCCCGGACTGGAGCTCTGGAAACACCATATATTTT. Translation gives CAWSPDWSSGNTIYF. The chain employs TRBV30 and TRBJ1-3; the D is unclear. The CDR3 is 15 amino acids. V was trimmed by 3 bases and J by 0 bases, leaving 12 bases between them. Germline V gene lookup returns CDR1 GTSNPN and CDR2 SVGIG (reference sequence).

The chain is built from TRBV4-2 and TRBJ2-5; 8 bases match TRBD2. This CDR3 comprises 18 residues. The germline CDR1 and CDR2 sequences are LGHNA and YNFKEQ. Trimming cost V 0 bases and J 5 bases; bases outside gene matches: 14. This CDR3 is CASSQESSPAASGETQYF. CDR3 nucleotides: TGTGCCAGCAGCCAAGAAAGTTCCCCGGCGGCTAGCGGGGAGACCCAGTACTTC.

CDR3 region: CASSSGQGSSYTF. The DNA of the CDR3 is TGTGCCAGCAGTTCCGGACAGGGGAGCAGCTACACCTTC. The V and J genes are TRBV6-5 and TRBJ1-2; TRBD1 agrees at 9 bases. With V trimmed by 4 bases and J by 9 bases, 6 bases remained unmatched. The CDR3 is made up of 13 amino acids. Germline V gene data show CDR1 as MNHEY and CDR2 as SVGAGI.

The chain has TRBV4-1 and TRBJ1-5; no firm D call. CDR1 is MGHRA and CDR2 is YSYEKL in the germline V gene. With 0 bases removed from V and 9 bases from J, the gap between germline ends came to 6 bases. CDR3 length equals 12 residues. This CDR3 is CASSQDRGPQHF. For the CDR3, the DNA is TGCGCCAGCAGCCAAGATCGGGGGCCCCAGCATTTT.

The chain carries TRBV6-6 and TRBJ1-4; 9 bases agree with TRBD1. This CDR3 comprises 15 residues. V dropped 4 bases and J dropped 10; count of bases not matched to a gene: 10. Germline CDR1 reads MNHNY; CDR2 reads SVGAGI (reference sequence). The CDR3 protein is CASSSPKQGATKLFF. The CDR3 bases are TGTGCCAGCAGTTCCCCTAAACAGGGGGCCACAAAACTGTTTTTT.

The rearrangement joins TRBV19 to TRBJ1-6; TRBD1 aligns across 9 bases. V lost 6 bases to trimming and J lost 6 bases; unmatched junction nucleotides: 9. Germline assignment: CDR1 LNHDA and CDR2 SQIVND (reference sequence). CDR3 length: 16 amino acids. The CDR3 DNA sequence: TGTGCCAGTAGCCGAGCTGGGGACAGGGTTAATTCACCCCTCCACTTT. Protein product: CASSRAGDRVNSPLHF.

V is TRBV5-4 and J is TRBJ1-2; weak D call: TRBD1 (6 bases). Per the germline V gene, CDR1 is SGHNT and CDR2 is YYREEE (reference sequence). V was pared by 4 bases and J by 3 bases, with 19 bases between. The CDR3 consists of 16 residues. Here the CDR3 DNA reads TGTGCCAGCAGCCCTAGTTCAGGGGCGGTAGACTATGGCTACACCTTC. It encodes CASSPSSGAVDYGYTF.